The clone carrying this T cell receptor beta chain was observed a handful of times. Its antigen is not identified. The whole isolated RNA underwent reverse transcription, so sequencing captured expressed TCRB transcripts. Sequencing of naive, central memory and regulatory T cell samples gave an average of around 3.8 million reads. Sequencing was performed with immunoSEQ multiplex PCR; in TCRdb, only in-frame clones are kept and a portion is missing. The sample has approximately 170,000 clones; 7.8% are singletons. The sample is drawn from a study of beta chain features in type 1 diabetes. General study results and limits: The study found moderately but significantly shorter TCRB CDR3s in all four CD4+ subsets of Type 1 diabetes patients. Cells that show high TCR expression could be over-represented by cDNA sequencing.

Germline V CDR1 and CDR2: SQVTM, ANQGSEA. The CDR3 runs to 14 residues. V was clipped by 6 bases and J by 6 bases; unmatched bases: 14. Sequenced: central memory CD4+ T cells from blood. The sequence was collected from a middle-aged woman with type 1 diabetes. The chain has TRBV29-1 and TRBJ2-7; 7 bases line up with TRBD2. The CDR3 spells CSVSLSREGGEQYF. CDR3 bases: TGCAGCGTGAGCTTATCGAGGGAGGGCGGCGAGCAGTACTTC.